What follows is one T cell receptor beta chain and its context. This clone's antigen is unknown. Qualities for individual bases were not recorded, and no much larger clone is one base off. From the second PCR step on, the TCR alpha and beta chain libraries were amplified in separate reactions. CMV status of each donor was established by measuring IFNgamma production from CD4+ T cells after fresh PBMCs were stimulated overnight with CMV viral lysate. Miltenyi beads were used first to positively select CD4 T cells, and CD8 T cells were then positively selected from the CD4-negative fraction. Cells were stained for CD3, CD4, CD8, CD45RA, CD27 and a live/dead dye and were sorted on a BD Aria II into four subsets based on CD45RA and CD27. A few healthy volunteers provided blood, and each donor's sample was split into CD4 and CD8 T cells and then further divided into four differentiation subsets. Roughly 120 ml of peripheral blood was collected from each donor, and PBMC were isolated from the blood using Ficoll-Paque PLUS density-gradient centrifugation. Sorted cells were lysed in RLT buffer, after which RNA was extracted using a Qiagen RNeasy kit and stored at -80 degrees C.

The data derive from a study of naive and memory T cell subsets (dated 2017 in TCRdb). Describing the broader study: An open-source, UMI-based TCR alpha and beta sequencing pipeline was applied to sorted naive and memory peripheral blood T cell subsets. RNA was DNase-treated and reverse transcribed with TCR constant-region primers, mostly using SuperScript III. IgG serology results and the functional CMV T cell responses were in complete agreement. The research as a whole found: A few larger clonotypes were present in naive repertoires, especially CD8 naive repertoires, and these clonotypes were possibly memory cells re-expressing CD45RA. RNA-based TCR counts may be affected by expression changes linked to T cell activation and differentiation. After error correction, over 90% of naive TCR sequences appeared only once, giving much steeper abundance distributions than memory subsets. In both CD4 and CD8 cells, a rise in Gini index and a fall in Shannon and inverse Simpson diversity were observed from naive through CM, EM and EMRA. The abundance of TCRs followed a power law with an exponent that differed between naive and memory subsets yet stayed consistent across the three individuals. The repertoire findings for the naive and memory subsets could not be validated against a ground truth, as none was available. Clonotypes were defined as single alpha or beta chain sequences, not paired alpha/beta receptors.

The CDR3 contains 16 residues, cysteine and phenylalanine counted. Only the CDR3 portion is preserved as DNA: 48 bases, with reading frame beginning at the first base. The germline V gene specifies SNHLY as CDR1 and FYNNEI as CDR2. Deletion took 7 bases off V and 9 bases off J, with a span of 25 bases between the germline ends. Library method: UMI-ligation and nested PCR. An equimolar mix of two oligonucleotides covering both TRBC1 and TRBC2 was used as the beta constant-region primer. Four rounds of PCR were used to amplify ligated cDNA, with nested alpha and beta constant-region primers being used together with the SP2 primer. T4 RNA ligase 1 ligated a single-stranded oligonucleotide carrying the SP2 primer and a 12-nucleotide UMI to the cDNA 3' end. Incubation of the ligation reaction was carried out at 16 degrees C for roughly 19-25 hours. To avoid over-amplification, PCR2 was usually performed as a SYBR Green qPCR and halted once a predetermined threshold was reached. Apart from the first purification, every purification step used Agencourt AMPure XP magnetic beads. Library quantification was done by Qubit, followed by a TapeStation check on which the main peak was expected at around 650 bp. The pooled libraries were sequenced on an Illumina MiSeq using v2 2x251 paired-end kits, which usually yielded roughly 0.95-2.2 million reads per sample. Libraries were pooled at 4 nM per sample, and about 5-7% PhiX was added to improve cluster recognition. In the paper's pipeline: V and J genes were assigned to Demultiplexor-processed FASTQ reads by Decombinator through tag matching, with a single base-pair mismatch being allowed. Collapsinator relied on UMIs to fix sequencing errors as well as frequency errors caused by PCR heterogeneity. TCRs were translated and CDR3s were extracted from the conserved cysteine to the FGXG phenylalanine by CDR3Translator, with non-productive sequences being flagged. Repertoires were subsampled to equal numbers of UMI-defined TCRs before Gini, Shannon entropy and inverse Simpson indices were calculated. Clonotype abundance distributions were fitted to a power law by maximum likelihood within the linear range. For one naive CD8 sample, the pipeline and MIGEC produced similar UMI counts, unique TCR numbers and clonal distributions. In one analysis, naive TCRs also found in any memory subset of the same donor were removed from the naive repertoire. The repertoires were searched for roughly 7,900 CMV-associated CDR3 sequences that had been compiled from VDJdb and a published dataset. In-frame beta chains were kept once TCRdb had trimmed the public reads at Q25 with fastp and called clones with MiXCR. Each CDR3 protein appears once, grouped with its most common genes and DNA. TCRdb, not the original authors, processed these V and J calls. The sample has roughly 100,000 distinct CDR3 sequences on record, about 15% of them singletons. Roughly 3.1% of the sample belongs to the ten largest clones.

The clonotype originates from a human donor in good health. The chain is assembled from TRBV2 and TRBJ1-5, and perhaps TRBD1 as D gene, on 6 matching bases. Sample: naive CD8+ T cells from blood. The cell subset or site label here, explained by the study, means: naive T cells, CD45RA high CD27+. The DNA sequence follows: TGTGCCAGCATGGGCGAGCCACAGGGTCGGGGGAGGCCCCAGCATTTT. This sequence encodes CASMGEPQGRGRPQHF.